This entry concerns a single TCR beta chain. This specimen comes from a study of blood T cell repertoires in COVID-19. Across the study: PBMCs, B-cell-depleted T cells, or T cells provided the cDNA or gDNA that made up the material.

How the authors handled the data: Nucleated cell counts were estimated from reference gene primer amplification. Profiled with immunoSEQ multiplex PCR; TCRdb holds only in-frame clones, not every one. V and J calls and clone size are given by that table; D and trimming were obtained from the DNA. The data contain about 180,000 clones, approximately 80% of them seen just once; the ten biggest clones take up approximately 7.1%. This CDR3 has 15 residues. V lost 2 bases to trimming and J lost 8 bases, with 15 bases between them. V and J are TRBV23-1 and TRBJ1-4; D is undetermined. TRBV23-1 is annotated as an ORF whose role is uncertain. This TCR was recovered from a human donor in a cohort sampled during active COVID-19. The sequenced material came from peripheral blood. The CDR3 loop reads CASSQNPQRGEKLFF. CDR3 DNA sequence: TGCGCCAGCAGTCAAAACCCACAAAGAGGAGAAAAACTGTTTTTT.